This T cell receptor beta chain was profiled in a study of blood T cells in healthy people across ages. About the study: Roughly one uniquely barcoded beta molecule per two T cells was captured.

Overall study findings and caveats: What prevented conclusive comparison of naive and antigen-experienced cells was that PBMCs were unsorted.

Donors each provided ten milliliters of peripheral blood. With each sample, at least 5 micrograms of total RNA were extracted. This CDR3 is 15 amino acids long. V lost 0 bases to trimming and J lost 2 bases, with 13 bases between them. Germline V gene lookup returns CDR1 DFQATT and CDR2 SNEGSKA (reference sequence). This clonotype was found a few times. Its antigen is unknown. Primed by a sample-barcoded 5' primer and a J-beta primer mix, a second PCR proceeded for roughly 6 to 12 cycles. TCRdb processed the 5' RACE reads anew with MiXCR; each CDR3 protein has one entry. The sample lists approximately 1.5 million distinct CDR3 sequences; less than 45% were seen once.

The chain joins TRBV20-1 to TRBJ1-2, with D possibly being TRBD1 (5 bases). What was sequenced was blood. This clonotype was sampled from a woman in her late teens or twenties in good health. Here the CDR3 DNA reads TGCAGTGCTAGAGAGACCGGGGCACCGAACTATGGCTACACCTTC. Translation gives CSARETGAPNYGYTF.